This T cell receptor beta chain was sequenced in a study of cytomegalovirus exposure and HLA in healthy donors. Primers for the PCR totalled 60 Vbeta and 13 Jbeta. Clones were sequenced by immunoSEQ multiplex PCR, and TCRdb holds only the in-frame ones, with some missing. The repertoire holds about 140,000 clones, with 75% to 80% as singletons. CDR1 is LGHNT and CDR2 is FRNRAP in the germline V gene. This CDR3 region has 14 residues. V lost 3 bases to trimming and J lost 1 base; unmatched junction nucleotides: 1. General study results and limits: In vitro, three CMV-associated chains proved specific for CMV antigens. It emerged from a later analysis that several of the most significant clusters appeared to be linked to common viral pathogens. It was shown in a later analysis that HLA-associated TCR beta chains were more clonally expanded than other, equally common chains.

A word on this clone: The antigen is undetermined.

Sequencing used PBMCs. This sequence joins TRBV12-5 and TRBJ2-5, with TRBD1 matching 8 bases. This clonotype originated in a woman between 50 and 59 years old in good health and CMV-seronegative. The CDR3 region has the DNA TGTGCTAGTGGTTTAGGGACAGGCCAAGAGACCCAGTACTTC. It is translated as CASGLGTGQETQYF.